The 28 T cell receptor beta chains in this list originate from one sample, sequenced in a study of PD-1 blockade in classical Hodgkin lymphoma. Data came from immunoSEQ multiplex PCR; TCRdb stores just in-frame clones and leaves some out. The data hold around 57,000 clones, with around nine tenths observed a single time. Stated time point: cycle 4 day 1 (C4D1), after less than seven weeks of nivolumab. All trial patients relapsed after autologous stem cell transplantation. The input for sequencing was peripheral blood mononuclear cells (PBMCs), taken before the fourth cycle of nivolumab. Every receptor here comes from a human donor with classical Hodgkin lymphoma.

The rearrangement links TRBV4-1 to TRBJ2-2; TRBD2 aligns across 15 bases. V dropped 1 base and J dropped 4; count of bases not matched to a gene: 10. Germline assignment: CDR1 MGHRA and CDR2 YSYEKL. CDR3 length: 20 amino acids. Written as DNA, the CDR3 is TGCGCCAGCAGCCAAGCACCCGGGACTAGCGGGAGGTCGGTCACCGGGGAGCTGTTTTTT. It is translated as CASSQAPGTSGRSVTGELFF.

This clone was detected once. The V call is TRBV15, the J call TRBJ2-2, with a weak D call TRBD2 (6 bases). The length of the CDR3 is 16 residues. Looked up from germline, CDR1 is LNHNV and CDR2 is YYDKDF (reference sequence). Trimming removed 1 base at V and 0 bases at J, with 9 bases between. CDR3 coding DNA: TGTGCCACCAGCAGAGTTCTAGCGCCGAACACCGGGGAGCTGTTTTTT. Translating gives CATSRVLAPNTGELFF. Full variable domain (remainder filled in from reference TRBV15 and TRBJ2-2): DAMVIQNPRYQVTQFGKPVTLSCSQTLNHNVMYWYQQKSSQAPKLLFHYYDKDFNNEADTPDNFQSRRPNTSFCFLDIRSPGLGDTAMYLCATSRVLAPNTGELFFGEGSRLTVL.

CDR3 region: CASSSPAGGRAYNEQFF. CDR3 nucleotide sequence: TGTGCCAGCAGTTCACCCGCCGGCGGTCGGGCGTACAATGAGCAGTTCTTC. This chain links TRBV27 with TRBJ2-1; D call uncertain. Germline assignment: CDR1 MNHEY and CDR2 SMNVEV (reference sequence). CDR3 length: 17 amino acids. Trimming took 4 bases from V and 4 from J, leaving 20 bases between them.

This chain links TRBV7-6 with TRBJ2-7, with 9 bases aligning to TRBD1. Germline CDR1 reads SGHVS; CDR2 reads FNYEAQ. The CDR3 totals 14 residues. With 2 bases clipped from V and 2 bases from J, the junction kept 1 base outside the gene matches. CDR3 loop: CASSLRTGAYEQYF. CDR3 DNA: TGTGCCAGCAGCTTAAGGACAGGGGCCTACGAGCAGTACTTC.

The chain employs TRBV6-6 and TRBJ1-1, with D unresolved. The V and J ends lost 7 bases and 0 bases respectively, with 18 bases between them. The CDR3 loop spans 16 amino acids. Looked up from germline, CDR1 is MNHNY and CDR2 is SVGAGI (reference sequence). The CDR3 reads CASTPPLGQMNTEAFF. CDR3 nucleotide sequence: TGTGCCAGCACCCCACCCCTTGGGCAGATGAACACTGAAGCTTTCTTT.

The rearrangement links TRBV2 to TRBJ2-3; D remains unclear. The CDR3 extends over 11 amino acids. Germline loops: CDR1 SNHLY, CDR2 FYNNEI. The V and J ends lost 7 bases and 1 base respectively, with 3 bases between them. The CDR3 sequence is CASTRTDTQYF. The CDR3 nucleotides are TGTGCCAGCACCCGCACAGATACGCAGTATTTT.

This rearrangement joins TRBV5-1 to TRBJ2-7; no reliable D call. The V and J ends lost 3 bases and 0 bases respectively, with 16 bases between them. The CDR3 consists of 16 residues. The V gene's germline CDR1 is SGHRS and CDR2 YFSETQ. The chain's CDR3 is CASSSVRTASSYEQYF. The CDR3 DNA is TGCGCCAGCAGCTCCGTCCGGACGGCGAGCTCCTACGAGCAGTACTTC. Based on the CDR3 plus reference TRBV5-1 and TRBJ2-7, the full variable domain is KAGVTQTPRYLIKTRGQQVTLSCSPISGHRSVSWYQQTPGQGLQFLFEYFSETQRNKGNFPGRFSGRQFSNSRSEMNVSTLELGDSALYLCASSSVRTASSYEQYFGPGTRLTVT.

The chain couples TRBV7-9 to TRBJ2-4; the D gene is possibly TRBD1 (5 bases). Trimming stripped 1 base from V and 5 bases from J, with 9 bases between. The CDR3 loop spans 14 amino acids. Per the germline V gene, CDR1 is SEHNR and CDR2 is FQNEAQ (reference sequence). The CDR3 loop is CASSLVRDENIQYF. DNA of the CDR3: TGTGCCAGCAGCTTAGTCAGGGATGAAAACATTCAGTACTTC.

DNA of the CDR3: TGTGCCAGCAGCCTCCAGGGTAGCGGCTCTGGAAACACCATATATTTT. It codes for CASSLQGSGSGNTIYF. This chain connects TRBV7-9 to TRBJ1-3; weak D call: TRBD1 (5 bases). The germline gives CDR1 SEHNR, CDR2 FQNEAQ (reference sequence). The CDR3 consists of 16 residues. V gave up 5 bases and J gave up 0 bases, with 14 bases separating them.

This chain's CDR3 is CASSFIPGGYNEQFF. The CDR3 coding sequence is TGCGCCAGCAGCTTTATCCCTGGCGGATACAATGAGCAGTTCTTC. The rearrangement links TRBV5-1 to TRBJ2-1; D gene unclear. Deletions cut 2 bases from V and 4 bases from J, with 13 bases between. This CDR3 spans 15 amino acids. Germline V gene data show CDR1 as SGHRS and CDR2 as YFSETQ. The whole variable domain, remainder taken from reference TRBV5-1 and TRBJ2-1, is KAGVTQTPRYLIKTRGQQVTLSCSPISGHRSVSWYQQTPGQGLQFLFEYFSETQRNKGNFPGRFSGRQFSNSRSEMNVSTLELGDSALYLCASSFIPGGYNEQFFGPGTRLTVL.

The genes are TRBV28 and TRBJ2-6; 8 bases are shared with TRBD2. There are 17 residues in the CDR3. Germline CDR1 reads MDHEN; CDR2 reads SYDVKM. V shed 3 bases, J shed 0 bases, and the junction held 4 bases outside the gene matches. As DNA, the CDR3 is TGTGCCAGCAGTTTCCTAGCGGGCCCCTCTGGGGCCAACGTCCTGACTTTC. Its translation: CASSFLAGPSGANVLTF. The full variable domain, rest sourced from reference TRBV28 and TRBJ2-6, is DVKVTQSSRYLVKRTGEKVFLECVQDMDHENMFWYRQDPGLGLRLIYFSYDVKMKEKGDIPEGYSVSREKKERFSLILESASTNQTSMYLCASSFLAGPSGANVLTFGAGSRLTVL.

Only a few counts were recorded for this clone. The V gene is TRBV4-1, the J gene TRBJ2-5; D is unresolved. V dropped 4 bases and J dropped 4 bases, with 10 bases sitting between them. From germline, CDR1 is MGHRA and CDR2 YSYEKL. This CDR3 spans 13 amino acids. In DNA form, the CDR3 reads TGCGCCAGCAGCCCCCCGGGCCGAGAGACCCAGTACTTC. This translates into CASSPPGRETQYF.

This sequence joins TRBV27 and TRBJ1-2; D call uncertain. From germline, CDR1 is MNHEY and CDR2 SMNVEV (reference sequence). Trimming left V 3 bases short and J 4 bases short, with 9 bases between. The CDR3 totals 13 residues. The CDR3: CASSLAVSYGYTF. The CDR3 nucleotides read TGTGCCAGCAGTTTGGCAGTCTCCTATGGCTACACCTTC.

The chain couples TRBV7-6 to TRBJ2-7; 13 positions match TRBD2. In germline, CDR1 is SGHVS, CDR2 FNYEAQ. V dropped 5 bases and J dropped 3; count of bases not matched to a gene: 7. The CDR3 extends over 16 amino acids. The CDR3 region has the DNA TGTGCCAGCAGCCCGGGACTAGCGGGACTCTACTACGAGCAGTACTTC. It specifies CASSPGLAGLYYEQYF.

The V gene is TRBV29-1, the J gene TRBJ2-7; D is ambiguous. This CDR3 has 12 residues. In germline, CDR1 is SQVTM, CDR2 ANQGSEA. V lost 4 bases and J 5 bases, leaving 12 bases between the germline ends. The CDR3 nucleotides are TGCAGCGTTGCTGAGTTGGGGAACGAGCAGTACTTC. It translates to CSVAELGNEQYF.

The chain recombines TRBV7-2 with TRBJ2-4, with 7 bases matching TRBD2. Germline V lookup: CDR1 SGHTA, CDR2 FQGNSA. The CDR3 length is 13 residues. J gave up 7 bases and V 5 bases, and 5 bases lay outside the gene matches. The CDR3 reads CASSAGGVNIQYF. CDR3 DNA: TGTGCCAGCAGCGCTGGGGGGGTGAACATTCAGTACTTC.

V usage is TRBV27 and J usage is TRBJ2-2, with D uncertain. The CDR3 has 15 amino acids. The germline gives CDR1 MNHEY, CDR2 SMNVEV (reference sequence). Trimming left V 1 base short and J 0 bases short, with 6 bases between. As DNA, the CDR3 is TGTGCCAGCAGTTTATGGCATCCGAACACCGGGGAGCTGTTTTTT. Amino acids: CASSLWHPNTGELFF.

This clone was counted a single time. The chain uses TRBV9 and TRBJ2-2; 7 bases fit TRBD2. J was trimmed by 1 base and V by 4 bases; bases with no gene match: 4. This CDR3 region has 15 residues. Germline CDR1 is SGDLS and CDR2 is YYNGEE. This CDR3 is CASSYTSENTGELFF. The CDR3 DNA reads TGTGCCAGCAGCTATACTAGCGAGAACACCGGGGAGCTGTTTTTT.

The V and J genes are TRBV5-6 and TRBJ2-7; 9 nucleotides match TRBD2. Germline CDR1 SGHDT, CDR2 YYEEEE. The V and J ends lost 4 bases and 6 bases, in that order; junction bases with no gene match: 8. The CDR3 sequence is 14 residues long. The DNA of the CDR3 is TGTGCCAGCAGCCTTAGCGGGAGCTTGAGCGAGCAGTACTTC. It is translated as CASSLSGSLSEQYF.

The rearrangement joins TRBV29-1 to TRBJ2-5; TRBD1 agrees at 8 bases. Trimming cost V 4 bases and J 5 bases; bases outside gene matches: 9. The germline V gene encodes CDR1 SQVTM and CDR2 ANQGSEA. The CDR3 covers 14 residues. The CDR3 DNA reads TGCAGCGTTGGGCGGACAGGGCTGGTCGAGACCCAGTACTTC. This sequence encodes CSVGRTGLVETQYF. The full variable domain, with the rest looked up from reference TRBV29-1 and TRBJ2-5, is SAVISQKPSRDICQRGTSLTIQCQVDSQVTMMFWYRQQPGQSLTLIATANQGSEATYESGFVIDKFPISRPNLTFSTLTVSNMSPEDSSIYLCSVGRTGLVETQYFGPGTRLLVL.

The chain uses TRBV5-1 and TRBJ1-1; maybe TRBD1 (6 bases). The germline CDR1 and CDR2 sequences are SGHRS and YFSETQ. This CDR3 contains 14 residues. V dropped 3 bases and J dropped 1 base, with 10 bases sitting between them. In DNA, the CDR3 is TGCGCCAGCAGCTCGTACAGGGCGAACACTGAAGCTTTCTTT. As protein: CASSSYRANTEAFF.

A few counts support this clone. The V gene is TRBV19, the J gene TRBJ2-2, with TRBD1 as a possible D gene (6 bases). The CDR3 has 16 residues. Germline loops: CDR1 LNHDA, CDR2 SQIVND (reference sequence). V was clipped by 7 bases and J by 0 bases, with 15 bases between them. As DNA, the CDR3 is TGTGCCAGTACCATGTTCGGACAGACGAACACCGGGGAGCTGTTTTTT. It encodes CASTMFGQTNTGELFF.

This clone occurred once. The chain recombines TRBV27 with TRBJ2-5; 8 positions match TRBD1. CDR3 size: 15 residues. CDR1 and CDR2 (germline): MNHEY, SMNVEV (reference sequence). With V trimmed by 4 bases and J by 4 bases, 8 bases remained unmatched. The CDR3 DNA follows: TGTGCCAGCAGTTCCGGCAGGGGGCGACGAGAGACCCAGTACTTC. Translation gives CASSSGRGRRETQYF.

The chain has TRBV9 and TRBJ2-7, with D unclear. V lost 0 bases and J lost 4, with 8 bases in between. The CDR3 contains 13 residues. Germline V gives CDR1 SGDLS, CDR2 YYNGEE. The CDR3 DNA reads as TGTGCCAGCAGCGTAGCCTGGGGATACGAGCAGTACTTC. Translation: CASSVAWGYEQYF.

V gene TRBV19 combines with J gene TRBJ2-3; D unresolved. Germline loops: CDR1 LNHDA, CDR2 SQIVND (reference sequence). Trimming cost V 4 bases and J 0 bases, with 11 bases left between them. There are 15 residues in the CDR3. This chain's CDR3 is CASSTLGPSTDTQYF. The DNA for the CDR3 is TGTGCCAGTAGTACCCTAGGTCCTAGCACAGATACGCAGTATTTT.

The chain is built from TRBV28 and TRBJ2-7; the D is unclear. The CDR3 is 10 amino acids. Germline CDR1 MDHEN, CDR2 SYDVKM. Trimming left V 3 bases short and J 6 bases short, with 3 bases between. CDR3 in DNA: TGTGCCAGCAGTTTGTCCGAGCAGTACTTC. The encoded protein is CASSLSEQYF. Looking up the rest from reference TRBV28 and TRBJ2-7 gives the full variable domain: DVKVTQSSRYLVKRTGEKVFLECVQDMDHENMFWYRQDPGLGLRLIYFSYDVKMKEKGDIPEGYSVSREKKERFSLILESASTNQTSMYLCASSLSEQYFGPGTRLTVT.

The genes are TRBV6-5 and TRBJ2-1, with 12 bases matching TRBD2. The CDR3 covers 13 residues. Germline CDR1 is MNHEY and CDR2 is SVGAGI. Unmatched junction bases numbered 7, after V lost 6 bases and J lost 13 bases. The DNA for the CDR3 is TGTGCCAGCAGGACTAGCGGGGGCCCCCAACAGTTCTTC. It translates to CASRTSGGPQQFF.

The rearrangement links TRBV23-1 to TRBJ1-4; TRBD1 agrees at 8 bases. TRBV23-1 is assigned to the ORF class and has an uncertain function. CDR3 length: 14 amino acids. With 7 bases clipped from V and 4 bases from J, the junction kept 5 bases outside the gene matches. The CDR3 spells CASTGQGDNEKLFF. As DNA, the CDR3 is TGCGCCAGCACTGGACAGGGAGATAATGAAAAACTGTTTTTT.